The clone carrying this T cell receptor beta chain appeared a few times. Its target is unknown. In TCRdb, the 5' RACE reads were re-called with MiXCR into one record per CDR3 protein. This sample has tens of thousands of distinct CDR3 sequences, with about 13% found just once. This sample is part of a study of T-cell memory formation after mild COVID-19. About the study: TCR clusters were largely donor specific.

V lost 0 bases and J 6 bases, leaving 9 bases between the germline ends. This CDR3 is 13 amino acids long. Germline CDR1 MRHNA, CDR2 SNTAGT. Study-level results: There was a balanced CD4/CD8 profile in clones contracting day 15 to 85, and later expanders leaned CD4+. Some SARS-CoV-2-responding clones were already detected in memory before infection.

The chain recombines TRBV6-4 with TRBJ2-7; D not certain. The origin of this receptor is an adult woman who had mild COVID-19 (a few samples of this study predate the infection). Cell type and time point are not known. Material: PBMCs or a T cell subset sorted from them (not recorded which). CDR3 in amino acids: CASSDSPLGEQYF. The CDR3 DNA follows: TGTGCCAGCAGTGACTCGCCTCTTGGCGAGCAGTACTTC.